This record covers a single T cell receptor (beta chain). This sample stems from a study of control samples from healthy donors and cancer patients. V lost 5 bases to trimming and J lost 8 bases; unmatched junction nucleotides: 5. CDR3 size: 15 residues. Per the germline V gene, CDR1 is SEHNR and CDR2 is FQNEAQ (reference sequence). Repertoires were generated with immunoSEQ multiplex PCR, while TCRdb's copy carries only in-frame clones and drops some. The table records 95,000 to 100,000 clones, roughly 91% of them present only once. The chain carries TRBV7-9 and TRBJ1-6; 11 bases agree with TRBD1. Sequenced: blood. The receptor was derived from a man aged 25 to 45 in good health. The CDR3 DNA sequence: TGTGCCAGCAGCCGGTCGGACAGGGGGCATTCACCCCTCCACTTT. This gives the protein CASSRSDRGHSPLHF.